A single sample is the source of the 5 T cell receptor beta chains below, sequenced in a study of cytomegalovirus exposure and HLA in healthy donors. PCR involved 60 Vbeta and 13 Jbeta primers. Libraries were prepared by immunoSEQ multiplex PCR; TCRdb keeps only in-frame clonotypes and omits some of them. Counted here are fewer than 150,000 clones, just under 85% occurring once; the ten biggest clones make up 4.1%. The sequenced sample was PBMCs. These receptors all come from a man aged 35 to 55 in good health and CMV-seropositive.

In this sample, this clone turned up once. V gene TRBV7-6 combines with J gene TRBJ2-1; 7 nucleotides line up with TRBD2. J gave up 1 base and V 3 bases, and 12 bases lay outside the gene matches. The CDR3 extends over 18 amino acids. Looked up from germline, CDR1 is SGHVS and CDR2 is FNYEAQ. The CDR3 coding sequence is TGTGCCAGCAGCTTCCGCGGGAGCGGGGTAGTTTCCTACAATGAGCAGTTCTTC. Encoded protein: CASSFRGSGVVSYNEQFF.

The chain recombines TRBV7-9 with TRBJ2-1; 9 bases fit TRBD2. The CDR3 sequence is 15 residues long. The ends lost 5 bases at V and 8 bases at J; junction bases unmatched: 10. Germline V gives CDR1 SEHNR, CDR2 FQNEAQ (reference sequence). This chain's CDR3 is CASSPPGGGGHEQFF. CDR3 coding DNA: TGTGCCAGCAGCCCGCCGGGCGGGGGGGGGCATGAGCAGTTCTTC.

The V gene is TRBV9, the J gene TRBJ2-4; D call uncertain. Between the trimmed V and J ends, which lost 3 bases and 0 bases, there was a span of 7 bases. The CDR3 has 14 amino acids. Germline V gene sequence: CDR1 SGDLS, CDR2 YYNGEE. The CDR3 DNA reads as TGTGCCAGCAGCGGCGGTTCAGCCAAAAACATTCAGTACTTC. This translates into CASSGGSAKNIQYF.

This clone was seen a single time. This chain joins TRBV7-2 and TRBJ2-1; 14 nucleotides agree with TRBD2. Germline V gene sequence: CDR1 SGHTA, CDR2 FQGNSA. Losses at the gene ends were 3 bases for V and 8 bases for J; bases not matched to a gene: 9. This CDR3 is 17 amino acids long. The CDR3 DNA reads TGTGCCAGCAGCTTTCTTTCGACTAGCGGGGGGGGTTATGAGCAGTTCTTC. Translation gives CASSFLSTSGGGYEQFF.

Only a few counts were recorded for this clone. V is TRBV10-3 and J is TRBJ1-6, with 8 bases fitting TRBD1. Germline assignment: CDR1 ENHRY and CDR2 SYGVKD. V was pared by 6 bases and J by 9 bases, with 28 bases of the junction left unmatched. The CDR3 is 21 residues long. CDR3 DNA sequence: TGTGCCATCAGGGACAGGGTGCGCGCAGAATCTTTGTCCTTCGAGAGTTCACCCCTCCACTTT. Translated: CAIRDRVRAESLSFESSPLHF.